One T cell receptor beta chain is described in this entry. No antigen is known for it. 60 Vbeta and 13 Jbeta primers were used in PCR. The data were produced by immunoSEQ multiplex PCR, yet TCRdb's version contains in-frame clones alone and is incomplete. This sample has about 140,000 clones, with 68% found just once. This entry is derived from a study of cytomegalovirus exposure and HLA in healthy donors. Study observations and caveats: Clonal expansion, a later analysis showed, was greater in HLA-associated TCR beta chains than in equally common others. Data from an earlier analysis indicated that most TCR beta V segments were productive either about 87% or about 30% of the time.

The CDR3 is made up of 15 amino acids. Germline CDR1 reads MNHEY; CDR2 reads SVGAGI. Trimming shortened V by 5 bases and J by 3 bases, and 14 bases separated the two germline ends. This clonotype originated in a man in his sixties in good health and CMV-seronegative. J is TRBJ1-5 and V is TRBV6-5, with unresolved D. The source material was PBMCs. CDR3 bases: TGTGCCAGCAGTACCCTCGCGGGCCTCAATCAGCCCCAGCATTTT. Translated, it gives CASSTLAGLNQPQHF.